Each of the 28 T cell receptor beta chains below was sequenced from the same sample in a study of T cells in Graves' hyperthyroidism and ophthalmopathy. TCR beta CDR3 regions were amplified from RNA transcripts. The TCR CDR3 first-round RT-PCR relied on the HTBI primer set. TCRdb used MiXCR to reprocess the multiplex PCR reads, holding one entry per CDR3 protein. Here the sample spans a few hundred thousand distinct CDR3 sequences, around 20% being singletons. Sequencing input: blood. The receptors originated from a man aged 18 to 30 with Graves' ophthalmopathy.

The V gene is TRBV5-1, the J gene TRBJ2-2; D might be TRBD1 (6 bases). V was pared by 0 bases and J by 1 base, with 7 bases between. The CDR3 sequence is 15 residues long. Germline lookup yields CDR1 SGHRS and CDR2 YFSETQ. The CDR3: CASSLEQGNTGELFF. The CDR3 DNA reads TGCGCCAGCAGCTTGGAACAGGGGAACACCGGGGAGCTGTTTTTT.

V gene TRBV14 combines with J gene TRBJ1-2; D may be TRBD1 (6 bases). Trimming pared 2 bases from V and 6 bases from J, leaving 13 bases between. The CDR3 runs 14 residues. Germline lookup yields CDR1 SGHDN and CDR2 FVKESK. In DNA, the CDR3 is TGTGCCAGCAGCCAACTAGCCGACAGGCATGGCTACACCTTC. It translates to CASSQLADRHGYTF.

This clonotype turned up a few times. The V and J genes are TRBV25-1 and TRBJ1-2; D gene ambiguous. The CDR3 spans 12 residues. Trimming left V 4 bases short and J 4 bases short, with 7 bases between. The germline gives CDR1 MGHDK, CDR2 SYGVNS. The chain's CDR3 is CASSGYGYGYTF. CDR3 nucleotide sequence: TGTGCCAGCAGTGGATACGGCTATGGCTACACCTTC.

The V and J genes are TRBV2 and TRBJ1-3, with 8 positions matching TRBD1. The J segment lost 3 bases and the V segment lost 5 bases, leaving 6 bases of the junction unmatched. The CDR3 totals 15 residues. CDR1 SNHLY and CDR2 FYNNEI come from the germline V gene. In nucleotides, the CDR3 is TGTGCCAGCAGTTCACAGGGGGAGGTTGGAAACACCATATATTTT. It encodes CASSSQGEVGNTIYF.

This chain's CDR3 is CASSVGMLRTGEKYEQYF. CDR3 DNA: TGTGCCAGCAGCGTAGGGATGCTGAGGACAGGGGAGAAGTACGAGCAGTACTTC. The chain joins TRBV9 to TRBJ2-7; TRBD1 matches at 9 bases. This CDR3 spans 18 amino acids. Germline V CDR1 and CDR2: SGDLS, YYNGEE. With 0 bases clipped from V and 4 bases from J, the junction kept 14 bases outside the gene matches. Filled out from reference TRBV9 and TRBJ2-7, the complete variable domain reads DSGVTQTPKHLITATGQRVTLRCSPRSGDLSVYWYQQSLDQGLQFLIQYYNGEERAKGNILERFSAQQFPDLHSELNLSSLELGDSALYFCASSVGMLRTGEKYEQYFGPGTRLTVT.

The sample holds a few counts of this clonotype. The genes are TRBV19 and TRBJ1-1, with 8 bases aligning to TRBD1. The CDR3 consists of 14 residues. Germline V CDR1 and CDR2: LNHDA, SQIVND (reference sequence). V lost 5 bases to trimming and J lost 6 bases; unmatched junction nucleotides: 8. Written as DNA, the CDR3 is TGTGCCAGTAGTCCCGCGGACAGGGTCCCTGAAGCTTTCTTT. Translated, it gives CASSPADRVPEAFF.

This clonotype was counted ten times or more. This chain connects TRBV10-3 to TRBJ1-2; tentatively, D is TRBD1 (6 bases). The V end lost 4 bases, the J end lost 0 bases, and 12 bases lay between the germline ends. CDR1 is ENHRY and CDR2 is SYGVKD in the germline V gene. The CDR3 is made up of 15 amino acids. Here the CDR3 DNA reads TGTGCCATCAGTGGGGGGCTGAAGTCTAACTATGGCTACACCTTC. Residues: CAISGGLKSNYGYTF.

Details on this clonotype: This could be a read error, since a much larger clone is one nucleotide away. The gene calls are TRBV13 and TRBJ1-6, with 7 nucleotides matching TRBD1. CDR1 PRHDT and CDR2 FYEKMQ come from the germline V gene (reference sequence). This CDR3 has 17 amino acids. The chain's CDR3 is CASSPGQPSSYNSPPHF. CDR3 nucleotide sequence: TGTGCCAGCAGCCCGGGACAGCCGAGCTCCTATAATTCACCCCCCCACTTT.

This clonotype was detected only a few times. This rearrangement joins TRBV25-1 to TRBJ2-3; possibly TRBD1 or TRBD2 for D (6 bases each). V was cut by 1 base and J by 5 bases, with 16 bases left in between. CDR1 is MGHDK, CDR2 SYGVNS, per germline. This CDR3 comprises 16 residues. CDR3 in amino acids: CASSELRGRREDTQYF. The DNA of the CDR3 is TGTGCCAGCAGTGAATTAAGGGGGAGGCGGGAAGATACGCAGTATTTT.

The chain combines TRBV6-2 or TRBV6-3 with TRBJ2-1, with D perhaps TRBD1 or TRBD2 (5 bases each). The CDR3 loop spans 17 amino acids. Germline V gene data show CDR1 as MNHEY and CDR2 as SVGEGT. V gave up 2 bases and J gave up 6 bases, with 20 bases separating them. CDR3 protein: CASSYLGMDTGGNEQFF. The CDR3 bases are TGTGCCAGCAGTTACCTCGGCATGGATACTGGGGGCAATGAGCAGTTCTTC.

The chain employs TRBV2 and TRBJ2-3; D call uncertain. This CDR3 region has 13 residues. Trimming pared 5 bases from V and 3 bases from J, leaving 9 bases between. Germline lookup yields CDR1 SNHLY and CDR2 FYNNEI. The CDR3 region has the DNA TGTGCCAGCAGTTCGATCCGGACAGATACGCAGTATTTT. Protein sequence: CASSSIRTDTQYF.

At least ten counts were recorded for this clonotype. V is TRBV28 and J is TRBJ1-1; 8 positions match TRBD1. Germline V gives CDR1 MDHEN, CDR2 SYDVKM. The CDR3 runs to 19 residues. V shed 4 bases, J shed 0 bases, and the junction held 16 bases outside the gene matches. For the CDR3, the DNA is TGTGCCAGCAGTTCCGGATGGACAGGGAGGGTTGGCATGAACACTGAAGCTTTCTTT. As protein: CASSSGWTGRVGMNTEAFF.

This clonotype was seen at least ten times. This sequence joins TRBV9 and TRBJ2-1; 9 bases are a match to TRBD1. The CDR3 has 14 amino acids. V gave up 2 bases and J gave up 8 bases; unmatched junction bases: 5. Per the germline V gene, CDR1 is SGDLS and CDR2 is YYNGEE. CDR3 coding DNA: TGTGCCAGCAGCGTGATACAGGGGGCAGATGAGCAGTTCTTC. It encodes CASSVIQGADEQFF. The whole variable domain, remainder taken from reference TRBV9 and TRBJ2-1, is DSGVTQTPKHLITATGQRVTLRCSPRSGDLSVYWYQQSLDQGLQFLIQYYNGEERAKGNILERFSAQQFPDLHSELNLSSLELGDSALYFCASSVIQGADEQFFGPGTRLTVL.

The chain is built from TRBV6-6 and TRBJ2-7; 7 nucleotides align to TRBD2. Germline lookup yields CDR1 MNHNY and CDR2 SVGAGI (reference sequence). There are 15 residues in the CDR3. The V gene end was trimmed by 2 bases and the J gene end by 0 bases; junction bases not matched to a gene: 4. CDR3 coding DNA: TGTGCCAGCAGTTACCCCGGGAGGAGCTCCTACGAGCAGTACTTC. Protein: CASSYPGRSSYEQYF.

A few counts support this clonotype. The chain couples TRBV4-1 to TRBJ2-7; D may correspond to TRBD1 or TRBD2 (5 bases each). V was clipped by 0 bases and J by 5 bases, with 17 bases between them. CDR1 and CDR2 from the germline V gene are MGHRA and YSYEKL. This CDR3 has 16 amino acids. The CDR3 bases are TGCGCCAGCAGCCAAGAGTACGCCAGGGAGAAGGACGAGCAGTACTTC. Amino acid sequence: CASSQEYAREKDEQYF.

The CDR3 loop is CATSDQGDNQPQHF. The CDR3 nucleotides read TGTGCCACCAGTGATCAGGGGGACAATCAGCCCCAGCATTTT. The chain has TRBV24-1 and TRBJ1-5, with TRBD1 identical over 7 bases. Unmatched junction bases numbered 1, after V lost 3 bases and J lost 3 bases. The germline gives CDR1 KGHDR, CDR2 SFDVKD. This CDR3 contains 14 residues.

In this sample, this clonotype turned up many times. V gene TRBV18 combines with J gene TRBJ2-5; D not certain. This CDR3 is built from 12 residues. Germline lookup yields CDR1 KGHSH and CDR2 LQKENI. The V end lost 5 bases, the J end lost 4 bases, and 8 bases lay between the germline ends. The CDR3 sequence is CASSDTGETQYF. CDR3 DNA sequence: TGTGCCAGCTCAGACACCGGAGAGACCCAGTACTTC.

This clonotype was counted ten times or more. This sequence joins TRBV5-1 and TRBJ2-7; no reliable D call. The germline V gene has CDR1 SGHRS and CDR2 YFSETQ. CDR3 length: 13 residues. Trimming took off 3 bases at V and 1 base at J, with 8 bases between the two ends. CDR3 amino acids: CASSSDSSYEQYF. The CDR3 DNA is TGCGCCAGCAGCTCAGACTCGTCCTACGAGCAGTACTTC.

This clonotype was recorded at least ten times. The CDR3 nucleotides are TGTGCCAGCTCACCGGGGACGACGGATCAGCCCCAGCATTTT. Encoded protein: CASSPGTTDQPQHF. J is TRBJ1-5 and V is TRBV18, with D perhaps matching TRBD1 (5 bases). The V end was cut by 3 bases, the J end by 5 bases, with 11 bases between. Germline-derived CDR1 and CDR2 are KGHSH and LQKENI. This CDR3 is built from 14 residues.

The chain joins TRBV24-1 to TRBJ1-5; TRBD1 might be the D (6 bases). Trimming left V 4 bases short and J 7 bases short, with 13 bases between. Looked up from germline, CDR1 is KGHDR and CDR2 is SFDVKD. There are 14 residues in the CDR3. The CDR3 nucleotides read TGTGCCACCAGTGAACGACAGGCTCCCCAGCCCCAGCATTTT. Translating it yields CATSERQAPQPQHF.

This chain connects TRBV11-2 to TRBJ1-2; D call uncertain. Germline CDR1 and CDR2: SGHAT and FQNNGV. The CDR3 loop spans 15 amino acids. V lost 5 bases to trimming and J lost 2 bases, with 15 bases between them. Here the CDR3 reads CASSKEQQPNYGYTF. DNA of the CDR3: TGTGCCAGCAGCAAAGAACAACAACCAAACTATGGCTACACCTTC.

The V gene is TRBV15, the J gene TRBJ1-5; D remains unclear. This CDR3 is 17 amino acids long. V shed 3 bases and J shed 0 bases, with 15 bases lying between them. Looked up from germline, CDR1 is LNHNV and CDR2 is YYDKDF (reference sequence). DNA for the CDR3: TGTGCCACCAGCAGCCTCGGACTAATTTATAGCAATCAGCCCCAGCATTTT. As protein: CATSSLGLIYSNQPQHF.

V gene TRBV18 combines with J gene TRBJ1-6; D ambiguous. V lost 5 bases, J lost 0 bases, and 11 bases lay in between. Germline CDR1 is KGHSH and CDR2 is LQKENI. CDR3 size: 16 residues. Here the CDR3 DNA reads TGTGCCAGCTCAGATGACAACCCCTCCTATAATTCACCCCTCCACTTT. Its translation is CASSDDNPSYNSPLHF.

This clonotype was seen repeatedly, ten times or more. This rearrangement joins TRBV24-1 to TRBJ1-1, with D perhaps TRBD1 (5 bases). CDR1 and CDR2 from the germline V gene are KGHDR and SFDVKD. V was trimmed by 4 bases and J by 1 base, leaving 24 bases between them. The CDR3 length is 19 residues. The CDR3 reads CATSDHRLGVGGSNTEAFF. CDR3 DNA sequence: TGTGCCACCAGTGACCACCGGTTGGGGGTGGGGGGATCGAACACTGAAGCTTTCTTT.

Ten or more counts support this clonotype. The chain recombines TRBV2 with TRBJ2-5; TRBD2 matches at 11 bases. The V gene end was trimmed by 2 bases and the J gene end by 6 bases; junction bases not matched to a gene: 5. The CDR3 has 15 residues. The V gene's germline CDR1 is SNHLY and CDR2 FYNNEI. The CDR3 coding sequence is TGTGCCAGCAGTGAAATGGGACTAGCGGAAAAGACCCAGTACTTC. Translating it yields CASSEMGLAEKTQYF.

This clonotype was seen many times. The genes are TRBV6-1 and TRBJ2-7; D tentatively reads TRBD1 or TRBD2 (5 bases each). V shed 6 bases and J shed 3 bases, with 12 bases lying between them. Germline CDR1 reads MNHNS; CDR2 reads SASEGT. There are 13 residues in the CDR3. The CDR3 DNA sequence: TGTGCCAGCAGAGAAACAGGACTCTACGAGCAGTACTTC. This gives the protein CASRETGLYEQYF.

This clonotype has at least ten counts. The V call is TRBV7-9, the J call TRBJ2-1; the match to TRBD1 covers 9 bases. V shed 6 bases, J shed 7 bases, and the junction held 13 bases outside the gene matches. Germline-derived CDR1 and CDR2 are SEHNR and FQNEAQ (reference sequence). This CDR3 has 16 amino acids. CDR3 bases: TGTGCCAGCAGTCGGGGAGGGGGACAGGGTTGGAATGAGCAGTTCTTC. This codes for CASSRGGGQGWNEQFF. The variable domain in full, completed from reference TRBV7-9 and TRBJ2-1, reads DTGVSQNPRHKITKRGQNVTFRCDPISEHNRLYWYRQTLGQGPEFLTYFQNEAQLEKSRLLSDRFSAERPKGSFSTLEIQRTEQGDSAMYLCASSRGGGQGWNEQFFGPGTRLTVL.

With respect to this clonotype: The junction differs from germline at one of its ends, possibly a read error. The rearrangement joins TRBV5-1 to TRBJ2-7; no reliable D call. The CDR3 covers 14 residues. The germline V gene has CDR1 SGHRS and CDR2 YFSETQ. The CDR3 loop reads CASRKIGPWYEQYF. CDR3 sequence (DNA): TGTGCCAGCAGGAAGATCGGACCATGGTACGAGCAGTACTTC.